This entry is about one T cell receptor beta chain. Its antigen is unidentified. TCRdb's table, derived via immunoSEQ multiplex PCR, lists solely in-frame clones and lacks some. The data contain tens of thousands of clones, about 80% of them singletons. The sample originates from a study of T cell clones after liver transplantation. Study at large: Three of eight recipients were HCV-positive; others had non-autoimmune, non-viral indications. Without induction therapy, subjects received standard immunosuppression until 12-24 months post-transplant. Tolerant meant at least one year fully off immunosuppression without liver enzymes above twice normal.

The V and J ends lost 5 bases and 1 base, in that order; junction bases with no gene match: 8. In germline, CDR1 is SGHTA, CDR2 FQGNSA. The CDR3 consists of 15 residues. Study-level points and caveats: Compared with third party-reactive sequences, donor-reactive ones declined more, independent of withdrawal success.

V and J are TRBV7-2 and TRBJ2-7; 7 bases are a match to TRBD1. Sample: CD4+ T cells from blood, taken 12 months after liver transplant. This clonotype originated in a human patient who received a liver transplant. Some T cells could come from the graft donor. CDR3 region: CASSGQGTVSYEQYF. CDR3 bases: TGTGCCAGCAGCGGACAAGGGACAGTTTCCTACGAGCAGTACTTC. The variable domain in full, with the rest retrieved from reference TRBV7-2 and TRBJ2-7, is GAGVSQSPSNKVTEKGKDVELRCDPISGHTALYWYRQSLGQGLEFLIYFQGNSAPDKSGLPSDRFSAERTGGSVSTLTIQRTQQEDSAVYLCASSGQGTVSYEQYFGPGTRLTVT.